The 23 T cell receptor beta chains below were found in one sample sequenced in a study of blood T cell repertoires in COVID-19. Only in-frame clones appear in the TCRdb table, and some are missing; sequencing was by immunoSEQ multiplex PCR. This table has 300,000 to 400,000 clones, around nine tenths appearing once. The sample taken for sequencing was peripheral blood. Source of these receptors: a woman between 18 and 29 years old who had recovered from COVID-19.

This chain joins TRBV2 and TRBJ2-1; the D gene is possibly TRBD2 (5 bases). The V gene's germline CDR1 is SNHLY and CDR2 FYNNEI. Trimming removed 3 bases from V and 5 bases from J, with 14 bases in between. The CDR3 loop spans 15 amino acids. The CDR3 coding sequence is TGTGCCAGCAGTGAGGACTTCCAAGCCCACAATGAGCAGTTCTTC. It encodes CASSEDFQAHNEQFF.

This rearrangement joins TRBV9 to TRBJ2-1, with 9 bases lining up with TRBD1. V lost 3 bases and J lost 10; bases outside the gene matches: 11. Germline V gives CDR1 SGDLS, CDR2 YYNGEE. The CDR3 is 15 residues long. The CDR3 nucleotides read TGTGCCAGCAGCGAAACAGGGGGCGCAGCGCCCGAGCAGTTCTTC. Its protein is CASSETGGAAPEQFF.

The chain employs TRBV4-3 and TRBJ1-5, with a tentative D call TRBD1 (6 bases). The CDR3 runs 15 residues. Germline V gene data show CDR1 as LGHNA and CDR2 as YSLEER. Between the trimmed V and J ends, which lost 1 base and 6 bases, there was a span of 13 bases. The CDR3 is CASSQAPGAFQPQHF. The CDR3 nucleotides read TGCGCCAGCAGCCAAGCTCCAGGGGCTTTTCAGCCCCAGCATTTT.

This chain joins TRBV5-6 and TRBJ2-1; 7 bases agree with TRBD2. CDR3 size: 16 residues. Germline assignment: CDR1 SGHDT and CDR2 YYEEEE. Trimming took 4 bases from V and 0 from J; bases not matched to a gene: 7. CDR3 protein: CASSHPGGPSYNEQFF. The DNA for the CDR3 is TGTGCCAGCAGCCATCCGGGAGGCCCCTCCTACAATGAGCAGTTCTTC.

The CDR3 sequence is CASSRTGLDTQYF. The CDR3 DNA is TGTGCCAGCAGCCGGACTGGATTGGATACGCAGTATTTT. The V gene is TRBV7-9, the J gene TRBJ2-3; D is possibly TRBD2 (5 bases). The CDR3 covers 13 residues. CDR1 and CDR2 from the germline V gene are SEHNR and FQNEAQ (reference sequence). Trimming removed 5 bases at V and 6 bases at J, with 12 bases between.

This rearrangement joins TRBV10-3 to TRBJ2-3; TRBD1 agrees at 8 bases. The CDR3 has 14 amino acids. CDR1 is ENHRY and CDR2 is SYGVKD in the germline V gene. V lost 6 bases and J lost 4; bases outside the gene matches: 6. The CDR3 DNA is TGTGCCATCAGAAAAGACAGGGGCGCAGATACGCAGTATTTT. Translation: CAIRKDRGADTQYF.

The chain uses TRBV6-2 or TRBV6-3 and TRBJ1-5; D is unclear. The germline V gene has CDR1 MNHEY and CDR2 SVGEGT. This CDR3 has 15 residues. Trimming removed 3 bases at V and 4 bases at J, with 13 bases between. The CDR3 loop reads CASSYLIRDNQPQHF. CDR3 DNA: TGTGCCAGCAGTTATCTGATTCGGGATAATCAGCCCCAGCATTTT.

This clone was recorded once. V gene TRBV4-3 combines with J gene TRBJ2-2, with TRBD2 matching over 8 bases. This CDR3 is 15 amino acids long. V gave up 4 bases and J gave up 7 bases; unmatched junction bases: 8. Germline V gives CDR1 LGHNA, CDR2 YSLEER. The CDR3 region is CASSPREGLVGELFF. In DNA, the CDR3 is TGCGCCAGCAGCCCCCGGGAGGGGCTGGTCGGGGAGCTGTTTTTT.

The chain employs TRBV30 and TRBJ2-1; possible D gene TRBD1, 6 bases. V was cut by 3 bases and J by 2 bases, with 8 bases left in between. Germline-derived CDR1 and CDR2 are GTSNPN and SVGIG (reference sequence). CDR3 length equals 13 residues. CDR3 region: CAWRYRAYNEQFF. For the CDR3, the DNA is TGTGCCTGGAGGTACAGGGCCTACAATGAGCAGTTCTTC.

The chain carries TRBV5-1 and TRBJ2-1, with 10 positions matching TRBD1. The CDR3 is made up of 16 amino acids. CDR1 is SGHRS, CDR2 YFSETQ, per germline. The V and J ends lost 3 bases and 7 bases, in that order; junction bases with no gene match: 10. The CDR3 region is CASSSDRGIIYNEQFF. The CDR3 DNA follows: TGCGCCAGCAGCTCGGACAGGGGGATCATTTATAATGAGCAGTTCTTC. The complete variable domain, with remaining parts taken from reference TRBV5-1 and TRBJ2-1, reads KAGVTQTPRYLIKTRGQQVTLSCSPISGHRSVSWYQQTPGQGLQFLFEYFSETQRNKGNFPGRFSGRQFSNSRSEMNVSTLELGDSALYLCASSSDRGIIYNEQFFGPGTRLTVL.

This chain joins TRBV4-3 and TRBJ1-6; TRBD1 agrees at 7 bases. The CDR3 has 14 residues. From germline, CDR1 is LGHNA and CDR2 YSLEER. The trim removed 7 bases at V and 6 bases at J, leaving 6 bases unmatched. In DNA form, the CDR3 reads TGCGCCAGCACCTTCAACAGGGGTAATTCACCCCTCCACTTT. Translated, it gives CASTFNRGNSPLHF.

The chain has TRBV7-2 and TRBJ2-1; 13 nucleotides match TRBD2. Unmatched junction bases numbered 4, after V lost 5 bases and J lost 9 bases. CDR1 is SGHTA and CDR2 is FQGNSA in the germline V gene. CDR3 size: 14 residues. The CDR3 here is CASSTRLAGGEQFF. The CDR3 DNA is TGTGCCAGCAGCACCCGACTAGCGGGAGGTGAGCAGTTCTTC.

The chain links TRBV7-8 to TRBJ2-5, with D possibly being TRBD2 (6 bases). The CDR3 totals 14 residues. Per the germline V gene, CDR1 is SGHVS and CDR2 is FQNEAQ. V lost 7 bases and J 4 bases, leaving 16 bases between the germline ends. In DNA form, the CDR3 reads TGTGCCAGCAAACTGCGGGGACTCCCAGAGACCCAGTACTTC. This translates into CASKLRGLPETQYF.

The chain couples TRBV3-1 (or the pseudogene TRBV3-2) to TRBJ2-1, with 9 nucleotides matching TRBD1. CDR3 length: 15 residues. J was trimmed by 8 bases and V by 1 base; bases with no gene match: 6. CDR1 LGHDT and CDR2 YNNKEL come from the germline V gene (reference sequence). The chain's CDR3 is CASSQVGDRADEQFF. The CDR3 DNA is TGTGCCAGCAGCCAAGTGGGGGACAGGGCGGATGAGCAGTTCTTC.

CDR3 sequence reads: CASSSTSRNSPLHF. The CDR3 DNA reads as TGTGCCAGCAGCTCTACGAGTCGGAATTCACCCCTCCACTTT. This chain connects TRBV7-2 to TRBJ1-6; D call uncertain. Germline V CDR1 and CDR2: SGHTA, FQGNSA. CDR3 length: 14 amino acids. The V end lost 4 bases, the J end lost 7 bases, and 11 bases lay between the germline ends.

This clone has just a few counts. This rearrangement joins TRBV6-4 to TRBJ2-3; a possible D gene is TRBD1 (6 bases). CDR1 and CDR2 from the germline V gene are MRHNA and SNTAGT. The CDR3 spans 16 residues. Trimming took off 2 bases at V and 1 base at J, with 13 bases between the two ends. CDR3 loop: CASSDTPGARTDTQYF. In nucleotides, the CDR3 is TGTGCCAGCAGTGACACCCCAGGGGCCCGCACAGATACGCAGTATTTT.

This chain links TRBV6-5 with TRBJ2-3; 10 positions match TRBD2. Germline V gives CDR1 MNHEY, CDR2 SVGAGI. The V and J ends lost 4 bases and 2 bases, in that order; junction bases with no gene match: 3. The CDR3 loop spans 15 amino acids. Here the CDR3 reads CASSSAGGPTDTQYF. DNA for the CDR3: TGTGCCAGCAGTTCAGCGGGAGGGCCCACAGATACGCAGTATTTT.

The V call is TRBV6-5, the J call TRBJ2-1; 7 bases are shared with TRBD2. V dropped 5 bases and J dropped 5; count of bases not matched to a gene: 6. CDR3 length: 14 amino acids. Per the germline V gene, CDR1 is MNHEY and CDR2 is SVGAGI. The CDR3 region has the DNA TGTGCCAGCAGTCCCGTCGGGAGGAACAATGAGCAGTTCTTC. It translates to CASSPVGRNNEQFF.

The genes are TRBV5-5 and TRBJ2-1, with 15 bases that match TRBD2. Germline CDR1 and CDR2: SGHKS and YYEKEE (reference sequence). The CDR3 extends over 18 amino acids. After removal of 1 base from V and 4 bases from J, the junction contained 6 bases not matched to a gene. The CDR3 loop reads CASSLLWTSGREYNEQFF. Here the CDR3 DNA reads TGTGCCAGCAGCTTGCTTTGGACTAGCGGGAGGGAATACAATGAGCAGTTCTTC. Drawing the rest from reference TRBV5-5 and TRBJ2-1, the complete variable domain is DAGVTQSPTHLIKTRGQQVTLRCSPISGHKSVSWYQQVLGQGPQFIFQYYEKEERGRGNFPDRFSARQFPNYSSELNVNALLLGDSALYLCASSLLWTSGREYNEQFFGPGTRLTVL.

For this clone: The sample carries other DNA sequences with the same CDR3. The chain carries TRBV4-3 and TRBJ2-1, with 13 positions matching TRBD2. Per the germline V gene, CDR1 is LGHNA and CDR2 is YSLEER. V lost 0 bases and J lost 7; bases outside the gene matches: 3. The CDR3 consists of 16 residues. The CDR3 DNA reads TGCGCCAGCAGCCAAGATCGACTAGCGGGAGGAAATGAGCAGTTCTTC. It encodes CASSQDRLAGGNEQFF.

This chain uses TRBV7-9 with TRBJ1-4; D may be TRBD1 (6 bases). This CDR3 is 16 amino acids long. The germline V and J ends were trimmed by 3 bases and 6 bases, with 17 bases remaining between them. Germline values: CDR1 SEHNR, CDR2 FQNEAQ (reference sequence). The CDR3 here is CASSFDWTEGYEKLFF. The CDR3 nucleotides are TGTGCCAGCAGCTTTGATTGGACAGAAGGTTATGAAAAACTGTTTTTT.

The chain's CDR3 is CASSIDRRGNTIYF. For the CDR3, the DNA is TGTGCCAGTAGTATAGACCGCAGAGGAAACACCATATATTTT. V is TRBV19 and J is TRBJ1-3; D gene unclear. CDR3 length equals 14 residues. Trimming left V 0 bases short and J 4 bases short, with 7 bases between. The germline V gene encodes CDR1 LNHDA and CDR2 SQIVND (reference sequence).

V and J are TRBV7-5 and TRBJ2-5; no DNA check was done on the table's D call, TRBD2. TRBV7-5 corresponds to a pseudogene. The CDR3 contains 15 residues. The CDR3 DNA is TGTGCCGGTGGAGGGAGGGCCAAGTATCAGGAGACCCAGTACTTC. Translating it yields CAGGGRAKYQETQYF.